The clone carrying this T cell receptor beta chain was picked up a small number of times. Its target is unknown. The 5'RACE method, run with constant-segment primers, produced TCR alpha and TCR beta cDNA libraries (carrying sample barcodes and UMIs). MiXCR was run by TCRdb on the 5' RACE reads, yielding one entry per CDR3 protein. The sample holds approximately 560,000 distinct CDR3 sequences, 15% to 20% seen once. These data originate in a study of T-cell memory formation after mild COVID-19. Study-wide context: The study found TCR clusters largely donor specific.

Per the germline V gene, CDR1 is MNHNY and CDR2 is SVGAGI (reference sequence). The CDR3 has 11 amino acids. Trimming cost V 5 bases and J 5 bases, with 6 bases left between them. Study-level points and caveats: A second wave expanding day 15 to 37 was CD4+-biased; contracting clones were balanced. The study found contracting CD4+ clones mainly in CM and EM and contracting CD8+ clones in EMRA.

Sequenced input: PBMCs or a T cell subset sorted from them (not recorded which). This chain uses TRBV6-6 with TRBJ2-5; D not resolved. The receptor's source is an adult woman who had mild COVID-19 (a few samples of this study predate the infection). Cell type and time point are not known. The CDR3 here is CASSVMETQYF. The CDR3 DNA reads as TGTGCCAGCAGTGTCATGGAGACCCAGTACTTC.